These 18 T cell receptor beta chains were sequenced from one sample in a study of pediatric ulcerative colitis. The method was immunoSEQ multiplex PCR; TCRdb's version includes in-frame clones alone and lacks a portion of them. The sample lists about 64,000 clones, about three quarters occurring once. Sequencing used blood. The receptor set was obtained from a boy aged 5-17 years with moderate ulcerative colitis.

The chain is built from TRBV7-8 and TRBJ1-2; 10 bases are a match to TRBD1. J lost 6 bases, V lost 5 bases, and 12 bases had no gene match. Germline-derived CDR1 and CDR2 are SGHVS and FQNEAQ. The CDR3 contains 16 residues. CDR3 in DNA: TGTGCCAGCAGCGACTACACCGGGACAGGGGCTAATGGCTACACCTTC. Its translation is CASSDYTGTGANGYTF.

This clone has just a few counts. The same CDR3 also results from other DNA sequences found in this sample. The chain recombines TRBV6-6 with TRBJ1-1; the D is unclear. Trimming took off 2 bases at V and 1 base at J, with 8 bases between the two ends. Germline lookup yields CDR1 MNHNY and CDR2 SVGAGI (reference sequence). The CDR3 covers 14 residues. DNA of the CDR3: TGTGCCAGCAGTTACCTCCCGGGGAACACTGAAGCTTTCTTT. Amino acids: CASSYLPGNTEAFF.

The rearrangement joins TRBV6-5 to TRBJ1-1; TRBD1 might be the D (6 bases). Germline loops: CDR1 MNHEY, CDR2 SVGAGI. The CDR3 extends over 14 amino acids. V shed 4 bases and J shed 7 bases, with 16 bases lying between them. The CDR3 bases are TGTGCCAGCAGTTTTCAGGGGCCTGGTGGTGAAGCTTTCTTT. Protein product: CASSFQGPGGEAFF.

The V gene is TRBV9, the J gene TRBJ1-2; no definite D call. V was cut by 3 bases and J by 5 bases, with 5 bases left in between. CDR3 length: 11 residues. Germline CDR1 and CDR2: SGDLS and YYNGEE. The CDR3 loop is CASSDEYGYTF. For the CDR3, the DNA is TGTGCCAGCAGCGACGAATATGGCTACACCTTC.

This clone was observed a handful of times. The CDR3: CASSGEGRNTEAFF. Written as DNA, the CDR3 is TGTGCCAGCAGTGGGGAGGGACGGAACACTGAAGCTTTCTTT. The chain is built from TRBV7-9 and TRBJ1-1, with D perhaps matching TRBD1 (5 bases). V lost 6 bases, J lost 1 base, and 12 bases lay in between. Germline values: CDR1 SEHNR, CDR2 FQNEAQ (reference sequence). CDR3 length: 14 residues.

This clone is medium-sized (0.01 to 0.1%) within its sample. This sequence joins TRBV25-1 and TRBJ2-5; D not certain. The CDR3 has 12 amino acids. Germline V gives CDR1 MGHDK, CDR2 SYGVNS. V dropped 8 bases and J dropped 5 bases, with 12 bases sitting between them. The CDR3 sequence is CASRSARETQYF. Written as DNA, the CDR3 is TGTGCCAGCCGTAGTGCTCGGGAGACCCAGTACTTC. The whole variable domain, filled in from reference TRBV25-1 and TRBJ2-5, reads EADIYQTPRYLVIGTGKKITLECSQTMGHDKMYWYQQDPGMELHLIHYSYGVNSTEKGDLSSESTVSRIRTEHFPLTLESARPSHTSQYLCASRSARETQYFGPGTRLLVL.

This chain uses TRBV4-1 with TRBJ2-7, with 15 bases that match TRBD2. CDR1 and CDR2 from the germline V gene are MGHRA and YSYEKL. There are 15 residues in the CDR3. The V and J ends lost 4 bases and 4 bases, in that order; junction bases with no gene match: 2. The CDR3, as DNA: TGCGCCAGCAGCCCCGGGACTAGCGGGGGGTACGAGCAGTACTTC. Its protein product is CASSPGTSGGYEQYF.

This chain joins TRBV7-7 and TRBJ1-3; no clear D gene. The CDR3 runs to 15 residues. Germline loops: CDR1 SSHAT, CDR2 FNYEAQ (reference sequence). The V gene lost 2 bases and the J gene lost 4 bases, with 12 bases spanning the gap. The CDR3 coding sequence is TGTGCCAGCAGCTTAAATGTGGGGAGCGGAAACACCATATATTTT. Translation: CASSLNVGSGNTIYF.

V gene TRBV6-1 combines with J gene TRBJ2-1; tentative D call: TRBD1 (6 bases). With 4 bases removed from V and 6 bases from J, the gap between germline ends came to 10 bases. CDR3 length: 13 amino acids. Germline-derived CDR1 and CDR2 are MNHNS and SASEGT. The CDR3 nucleotides read TGTGCCAGCAGTGGGACGGACAGCAATGAGCAGTTCTTC. It specifies CASSGTDSNEQFF.

The chain carries TRBV14 and TRBJ2-7; 8 nucleotides match TRBD1. This CDR3 has 16 amino acids. V gave up 4 bases and J gave up 4 bases; unmatched junction bases: 12. In germline, CDR1 is SGHDN, CDR2 FVKESK. CDR3 DNA: TGTGCCAGCAGCCGCTCCCGCGGACAGGGTCCGTACGAGCAGTACTTC. It is translated as CASSRSRGQGPYEQYF.

This rearrangement joins TRBV4-1 to TRBJ2-5; the D call may be TRBD1 or TRBD2 (5 bases each). Germline CDR1 and CDR2: MGHRA and YSYEKL. The CDR3 extends over 11 amino acids. Trimming stripped 3 bases from V and 13 bases from J, with 12 bases between. CDR3 sequence (DNA): TGCGCCAGCAGCCATGGGGCGGGCACGTACTTC. This codes for CASSHGAGTYF.

The chain uses TRBV5-6 and TRBJ1-3; 8 bases fit TRBD1. J gave up 0 bases and V 5 bases, and 7 bases lay outside the gene matches. Germline values: CDR1 SGHDT, CDR2 YYEEEE. This CDR3 has 16 residues. The CDR3 sequence: CASRPRTGNSGNTIYF. Written as DNA, the CDR3 is TGTGCCAGCAGACCCAGGACAGGGAACTCTGGAAACACCATATATTTT.

The chain carries TRBV9 and TRBJ2-2; the match to TRBD2 covers 12 bases. The CDR3 is 18 residues long. The germline CDR1 and CDR2 sequences are SGDLS and YYNGEE. The ends lost 0 bases at V and 6 bases at J; junction bases unmatched: 9. This chain's CDR3 is CASSVGLAGGPRAGELFF. For the CDR3, the DNA is TGTGCCAGCAGCGTAGGCCTAGCGGGAGGGCCGAGGGCCGGGGAGCTGTTTTTT.

The gene calls are TRBV11-3 and TRBJ2-7; 9 nucleotides match TRBD1. J gave up 2 bases and V 5 bases, and 19 bases lay outside the gene matches. CDR3 length equals 19 residues. CDR1 and CDR2 (germline): SGHNT, YENEEA. CDR3 nucleotide sequence: TGTGCCAGCAGCCCGGAGAGAGGGACAGGGATCCCGGATGCCTACGAGCAGTACTTC. Translating it yields CASSPERGTGIPDAYEQYF.

This clone was picked up a small number of times. This sequence joins TRBV27 and TRBJ1-1; D is unresolved. Trimming removed 8 bases at V and 1 base at J, with 14 bases between. CDR3 length equals 14 residues. Germline CDR1 and CDR2: MNHEY and SMNVEV (reference sequence). The CDR3 DNA follows: TGTGCCAGCGGCCAATGGACGGGGAACACTGAAGCTTTCTTT. It specifies CASGQWTGNTEAFF.

The chain links TRBV6-1 to TRBJ1-3; the D is unclear. V was shortened by 7 bases and J by 0 bases, with 22 bases between the two germline ends. The CDR3 sequence is 18 residues long. Germline V gives CDR1 MNHNS, CDR2 SASEGT. Written as DNA, the CDR3 is TGTGCCAGCAATGAGTTTAGGAAGGGAACCAGCTCTGGAAACACCATATATTTT. It codes for CASNEFRKGTSSGNTIYF.

This clone was counted only a few times. This chain joins TRBV6-5 and TRBJ2-3; 7 bases match TRBD2. This CDR3 region has 12 residues. The junction had 4 bases not matched to a gene; V was cut back by 10 bases and J by 3 bases. Per the germline V gene, CDR1 is MNHEY and CDR2 is SVGAGI. Here the CDR3 reads CATRAGTDTQYF. DNA of the CDR3: TGTGCCACTAGAGCGGGGACAGATACGCAGTATTTT.

The V gene is TRBV11-1, the J gene TRBJ1-1; 7 bases map to TRBD1. Per the germline V gene, CDR1 is SGHAT and CDR2 is FQDESV (reference sequence). CDR3 size: 17 residues. V gave up 8 bases and J gave up 1 base; unmatched junction bases: 16. The CDR3 nucleotides read TGTGCCAGCCCCCCCCTCGGGACAGATTATAGGAACACTGAAGCTTTCTTT. Amino acids: CASPPLGTDYRNTEAFF. Filled out from reference TRBV11-1 and TRBJ1-1, the complete variable domain reads EAEVAQSPRYKITEKSQAVAFWCDPISGHATLYWYRQILGQGPELLVQFQDESVVDDSQLPKDRFSAERLKGVDSTLKIQPAELGDSAMYLCASPPLGTDYRNTEAFFGQGTRLTVV.